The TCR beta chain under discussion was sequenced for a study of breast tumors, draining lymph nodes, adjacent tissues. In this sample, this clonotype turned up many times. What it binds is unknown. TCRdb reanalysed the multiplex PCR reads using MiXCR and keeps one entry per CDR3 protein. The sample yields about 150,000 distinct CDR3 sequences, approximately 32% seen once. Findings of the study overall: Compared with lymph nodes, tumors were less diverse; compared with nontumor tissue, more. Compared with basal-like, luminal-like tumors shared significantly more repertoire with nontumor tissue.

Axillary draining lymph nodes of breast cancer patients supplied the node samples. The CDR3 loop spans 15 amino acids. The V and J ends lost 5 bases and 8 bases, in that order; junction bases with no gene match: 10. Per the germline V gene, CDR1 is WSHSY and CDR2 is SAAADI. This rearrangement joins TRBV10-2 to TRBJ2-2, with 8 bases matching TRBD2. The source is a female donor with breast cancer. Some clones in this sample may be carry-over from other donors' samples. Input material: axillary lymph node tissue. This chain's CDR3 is CASSSLGGGNGELFF. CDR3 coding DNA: TGCGCCAGCAGTTCCCTCGGGGGGGGAAATGGGGAGCTGTTTTTT.